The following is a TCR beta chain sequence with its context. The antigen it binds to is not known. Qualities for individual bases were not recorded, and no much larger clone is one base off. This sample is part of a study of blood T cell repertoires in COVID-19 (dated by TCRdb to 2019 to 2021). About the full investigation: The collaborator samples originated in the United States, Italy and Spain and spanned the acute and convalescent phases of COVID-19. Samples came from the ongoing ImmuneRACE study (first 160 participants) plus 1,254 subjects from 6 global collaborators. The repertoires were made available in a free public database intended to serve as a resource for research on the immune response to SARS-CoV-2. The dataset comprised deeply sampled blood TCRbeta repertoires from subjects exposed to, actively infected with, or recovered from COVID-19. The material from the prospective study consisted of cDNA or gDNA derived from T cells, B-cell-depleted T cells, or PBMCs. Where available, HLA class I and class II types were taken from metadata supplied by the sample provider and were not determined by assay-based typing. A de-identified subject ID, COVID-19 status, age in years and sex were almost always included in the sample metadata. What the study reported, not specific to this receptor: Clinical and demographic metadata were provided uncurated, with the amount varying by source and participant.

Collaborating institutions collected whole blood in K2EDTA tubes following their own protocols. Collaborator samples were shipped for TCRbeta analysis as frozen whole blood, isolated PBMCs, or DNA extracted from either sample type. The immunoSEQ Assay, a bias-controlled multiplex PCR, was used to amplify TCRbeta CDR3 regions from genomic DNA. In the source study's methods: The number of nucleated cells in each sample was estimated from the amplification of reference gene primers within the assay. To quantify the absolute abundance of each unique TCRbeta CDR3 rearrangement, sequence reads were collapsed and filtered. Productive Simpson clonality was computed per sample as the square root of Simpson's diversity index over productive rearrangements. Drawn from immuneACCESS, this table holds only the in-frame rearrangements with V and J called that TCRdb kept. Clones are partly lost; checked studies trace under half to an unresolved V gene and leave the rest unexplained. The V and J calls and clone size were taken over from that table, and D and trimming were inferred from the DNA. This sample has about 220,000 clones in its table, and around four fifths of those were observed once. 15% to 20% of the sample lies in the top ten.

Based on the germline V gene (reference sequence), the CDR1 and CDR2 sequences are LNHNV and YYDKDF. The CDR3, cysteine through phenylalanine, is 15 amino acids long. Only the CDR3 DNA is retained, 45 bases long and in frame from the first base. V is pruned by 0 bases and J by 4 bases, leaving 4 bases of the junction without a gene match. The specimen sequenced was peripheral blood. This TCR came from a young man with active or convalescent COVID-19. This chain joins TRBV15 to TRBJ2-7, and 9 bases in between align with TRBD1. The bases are TGTGCCACCAGCAGAGATATAGACAGGGGGTACGAGCAGTACTTC. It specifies CATSRDIDRGYEQYF.